Shown below are 10 T cell receptor beta chains from a single sample sequenced in a study of cytomegalovirus exposure and HLA in healthy donors. Measured with immunoSEQ multiplex PCR; TCRdb has only the in-frame clones, and not every one. The sample has 200,000 or so clones; 70% to 90% are singletons. The specimen was PBMCs. The source is a young woman in good health and CMV-seronegative.

The rearrangement links TRBV7-2 to TRBJ2-2; D remains unclear. V was shortened by 1 base and J by 9 bases, with 9 bases between the two germline ends. Looked up from germline, CDR1 is SGHTA and CDR2 is FQGNSA. The CDR3 length is 13 residues. This CDR3 reads CASSLDARRELFF. The CDR3 DNA reads TGTGCCAGCAGCTTAGATGCACGCCGGGAGCTGTTTTTT.

V gene TRBV14 combines with J gene TRBJ2-3, with 7 bases fitting TRBD2. V lost 1 base and J lost 4; bases outside the gene matches: 11. This CDR3 is built from 17 residues. Germline CDR1 is SGHDN and CDR2 is FVKESK. The CDR3 sequence: CASSQVGGSGYADTQYF. The CDR3, as DNA: TGTGCCAGCAGCCAAGTAGGAGGTAGCGGGTACGCAGATACGCAGTATTTT.

The gene calls are TRBV12-5 and TRBJ1-6; 8 bases fit TRBD1. Germline V gene lookup returns CDR1 LGHNT and CDR2 FRNRAP. The CDR3 extends over 16 amino acids. J was trimmed by 10 bases and V by 2 bases; bases with no gene match: 10. The CDR3 region has the DNA TGTGCTAGTGGTTTGAAGCCGGGACAGGAGATCTCACCCCTCCACTTT. Amino acid sequence: CASGLKPGQEISPLHF.

The CDR3: CASSGGGGDEKLFF. CDR3 DNA sequence: TGTGCCAGCAGTGGGGGTGGGGGAGATGAAAAACTGTTTTTT. The chain links TRBV6-1 to TRBJ1-4; tentatively, D is TRBD1 (5 bases). The germline V gene has CDR1 MNHNS and CDR2 SASEGT. The CDR3 has 14 amino acids. The V gene lost 4 bases and the J gene lost 6 bases, with 12 bases spanning the gap.

This clone was counted between two and nine times. This chain links TRBV5-1 with TRBJ1-6, with TRBD1 matching over 10 bases. Germline lookup yields CDR1 SGHRS and CDR2 YFSETQ. This CDR3 region has 18 residues. V dropped 0 bases and J dropped 6; count of bases not matched to a gene: 9. The CDR3 region has the DNA TGCGCCAGCAGCTTGGTCGGGACAGGGGAAGGAGGTAATTCACCCCTCCACTTT. Protein: CASSLVGTGEGGNSPLHF.

The chain uses TRBV27 and TRBJ2-5; TRBD2 matches at 10 bases. The CDR3 runs 16 residues. With V trimmed by 3 bases and J by 5 bases, 9 bases remained unmatched. Germline V gene data show CDR1 as MNHEY and CDR2 as SMNVEV (reference sequence). The CDR3 sequence is CASSLGSGRAGETQYF. In DNA, the CDR3 is TGTGCCAGCAGTTTGGGCAGCGGGAGGGCCGGGGAGACCCAGTACTTC.

This clone occurred a few times. The same CDR3 arises from other DNA sequences in this sample as well. This chain joins TRBV7-8 and TRBJ2-7; a possible D gene is TRBD2 (6 bases). Germline V CDR1 and CDR2: SGHVS, FQNEAQ. CDR3 length equals 14 residues. V gave up 1 base and J gave up 2 bases, with 9 bases separating them. The CDR3 DNA sequence: TGTGCCAGCAGCTTAGGGGGAGGAGCCTACGAGCAGTACTTC. Its protein product is CASSLGGGAYEQYF.

This clone was recorded once. This chain uses TRBV2 with TRBJ2-1, with 8 bases that match TRBD2. The CDR3 contains 14 residues. V shed 4 bases and J 6 bases; nucleotides not matched to a gene: 5. Germline-derived CDR1 and CDR2 are SNHLY and FYNNEI. The DNA of the CDR3 is TGTGCCAGCAGTGTGGTCGGGGGGGCCAATGAGCAGTTCTTC. Translating gives CASSVVGGANEQFF.

The J gene is TRBJ2-1, the V gene TRBV9, with 12 bases aligning to TRBD2. The germline V gene encodes CDR1 SGDLS and CDR2 YYNGEE. The CDR3 has 15 amino acids. J gave up 9 bases and V 0 bases, and 4 bases lay outside the gene matches. The CDR3 protein is CASSVVASGGAEQFF. For the CDR3, the DNA is TGTGCCAGCAGCGTAGTGGCTAGCGGGGGGGCTGAGCAGTTCTTC.

The chain links TRBV19 to TRBJ1-5, with a weak D call TRBD1 (6 bases). Trimming shortened V by 7 bases and J by 4 bases, and 11 bases separated the two germline ends. Germline V gene data show CDR1 as LNHDA and CDR2 as SQIVND (reference sequence). The CDR3 covers 13 residues. The CDR3 loop is CASMGAWNQPQHF. CDR3 coding DNA: TGTGCCAGTATGGGGGCTTGGAATCAGCCCCAGCATTTT.